These 31 T cell receptor beta chains came from one sample sequenced in a study of response to subunit inactivated influenza vaccine. A single record per CDR3 protein comes from TCRdb applying MiXCR to the RT-PCR reads. The data contain 500,000 to 550,000 distinct CDR3 sequences, roughly 23% of them singletons. A further study also used this sample, focusing on T cells expressing NK-cell markers. That paper adds: A 5'RACE template switching approach incorporating UMIs was used to make TCR beta cDNA.

Here the sequenced sample was CD4+ T cells sorted from PBMCs, taken 11 to 12 days after vaccination. The source is a man aged 50 to 59 who received an inactivated influenza vaccine.

This clonotype was detected only a few times. The chain links TRBV20-1 to TRBJ2-7; TRBD1 agrees at 8 bases. This CDR3 has 13 residues. Germline values: CDR1 DFQATT, CDR2 SNEGSKA (reference sequence). J lost 5 bases, V lost 0 bases, and 3 bases had no gene match. The CDR3 loop reads CSAREMDRDEQYF. CDR3 DNA: TGCAGTGCTAGAGAGATGGACAGGGACGAGCAGTACTTC.

The CDR3 DNA reads as TGTGCCATTGGTCAGGGACGGCGAGAGACCCAGTACTTC. It translates to CAIGQGRRETQYF. The J gene is TRBJ2-5, the V gene TRBV10-3; possibly TRBD1 or TRBD2 for D (5 bases each). This CDR3 spans 13 amino acids. Trimming took 9 bases from V and 4 from J, leaving 15 bases between them. CDR1 is ENHRY, CDR2 SYGVKD, per germline.

The rearrangement joins TRBV5-1 to TRBJ2-5; 12 positions agree with TRBD1. CDR3 size: 15 residues. V lost 4 bases and J lost 4; bases outside the gene matches: 5. From germline, CDR1 is SGHRS and CDR2 YFSETQ. This chain's CDR3 is CASSQGTGGAETQYF. The CDR3 DNA is TGCGCCAGCAGCCAAGGGACAGGGGGCGCAGAGACCCAGTACTTC.

The rearrangement joins TRBV3-1 to TRBJ2-2, with D maybe TRBD2 (5 bases). In germline, CDR1 is LGHDT, CDR2 YNNKEL (reference sequence). V dropped 5 bases and J dropped 0 bases, with 13 bases sitting between them. The CDR3 consists of 16 residues. DNA of the CDR3: TGTGCCAGCAGCGTAGGGAGCGGTGCGAACACCGGGGAGCTGTTTTTT. This codes for CASSVGSGANTGELFF.

This clonotype was seen only a few times. The CDR3 DNA sequence: TGCGCCAGCAGCCGGGGCGGGCAGGGGCTGGACGAGCAGTACTTC. It encodes CASSRGGQGLDEQYF. V is TRBV5-1 and J is TRBJ2-7, with TRBD1 as a possible D gene (6 bases). CDR3 size: 15 residues. The germline V gene has CDR1 SGHRS and CDR2 YFSETQ. V shed 4 bases and J shed 5 bases, with 19 bases lying between them.

The chain uses TRBV20-1 and TRBJ2-1; maybe TRBD2 (6 bases). V gave up 1 base and J gave up 2 bases, with 12 bases separating them. The CDR3 has 15 residues. CDR1 is DFQATT, CDR2 SNEGSKA, per germline (reference sequence). CDR3 coding DNA: TGCAGTGCTAGAGTCTCGGGGGTAACCTACAATGAGCAGTTCTTC. This translates into CSARVSGVTYNEQFF.

This clonotype was seen a few times. This chain links TRBV28 with TRBJ2-5, with TRBD1 matching over 8 bases. The CDR3 is 14 residues long. V was pared by 3 bases and J by 5 bases, with 5 bases of the junction left unmatched. Germline V CDR1 and CDR2: MDHEN, SYDVKM. DNA of the CDR3: TGTGCCAGCAGTTTCCTGACAGGGGATGAGACCCAGTACTTC. Translating it yields CASSFLTGDETQYF. The whole variable domain, filled in from reference TRBV28 and TRBJ2-5, reads DVKVTQSSRYLVKRTGEKVFLECVQDMDHENMFWYRQDPGLGLRLIYFSYDVKMKEKGDIPEGYSVSREKKERFSLILESASTNQTSMYLCASSFLTGDETQYFGPGTRLLVL.

Many counts were recorded for this clonotype. The chain recombines TRBV27 with TRBJ1-5, with TRBD1 as a possible D gene (5 bases). This CDR3 spans 15 amino acids. Germline V gives CDR1 MNHEY, CDR2 SMNVEV (reference sequence). V lost 2 bases to trimming and J lost 2 bases, with 10 bases between them. The CDR3 DNA follows: TGTGCCAGCAGTTTACAGGGAGGCGGCAATCAGCCCCAGCATTTT. Protein sequence: CASSLQGGGNQPQHF.

This clonotype was observed a few times. This chain joins TRBV7-9 and TRBJ2-7; D not resolved. The CDR3 length is 17 residues. CDR1 SEHNR and CDR2 FQNEAQ come from the germline V gene (reference sequence). V was trimmed by 1 base and J by 3 bases, leaving 19 bases between them. This chain's CDR3 is CASSLGGPKLINYEQYF. DNA for the CDR3: TGTGCCAGCAGCTTAGGAGGACCGAAACTAATAAACTACGAGCAGTACTTC.

This CDR3 is CASSVGQGRSGANVLTF. The CDR3 DNA reads TGTGCCAGCAGTGTAGGACAGGGCCGCTCTGGGGCCAACGTCCTGACTTTC. The rearrangement uses TRBV27 and TRBJ2-6; 8 positions match TRBD1. The V gene's germline CDR1 is MNHEY and CDR2 SMNVEV (reference sequence). The CDR3 is 17 residues long. J lost 0 bases, V lost 5 bases, and 6 bases had no gene match.

This clonotype was observed at least ten times. The rearrangement joins TRBV29-1 to TRBJ1-1; 8 nucleotides line up with TRBD1. Germline CDR1 is SQVTM and CDR2 is ANQGSEA. The CDR3 covers 14 residues. The V gene end was trimmed by 6 bases and the J gene end by 1 base; junction bases not matched to a gene: 7. This CDR3 reads CSVGTGLENTEAFF. The CDR3 DNA sequence: TGCAGCGTAGGGACAGGCCTCGAGAACACTGAAGCTTTCTTT. Filled out from reference TRBV29-1 and TRBJ1-1, the complete variable domain reads SAVISQKPSRDICQRGTSLTIQCQVDSQVTMMFWYRQQPGQSLTLIATANQGSEATYESGFVIDKFPISRPNLTFSTLTVSNMSPEDSSIYLCSVGTGLENTEAFFGQGTRLTVV.

This clonotype has only a few counts. The chain couples TRBV20-1 to TRBJ1-2, with D unresolved. The CDR3 has 14 amino acids. Trimming cost V 5 bases and J 4 bases, with 17 bases left between them. CDR1 is DFQATT, CDR2 SNEGSKA, per germline (reference sequence). In DNA, the CDR3 is TGCAGTGCTGACCCAAGGGTCCAGGTCTATGGCTACACCTTC. Translating gives CSADPRVQVYGYTF.

This chain joins TRBV6-1 and TRBJ2-7; tentatively, D is TRBD1 (5 bases). Germline assignment: CDR1 MNHNS and CDR2 SASEGT. With 7 bases removed from V and 6 bases from J, the gap between germline ends came to 19 bases. The CDR3 spans 14 residues. The CDR3 DNA is TGTGCCAGCACCCGGACATACTCTTCTTTCGAGCAGTACTTC. Its protein is CASTRTYSSFEQYF.

This rearrangement joins TRBV2 to TRBJ2-3, with D possibly called TRBD1 or TRBD2 (6 bases each). The CDR3 spans 16 residues. Germline CDR1 is SNHLY and CDR2 is FYNNEI. V dropped 5 bases and J dropped 0 bases, with 15 bases sitting between them. The CDR3 region has the DNA TGTGCCAGCAGTAGATGGGGGGCAGTTAGCACAGATACGCAGTATTTT. Its protein product is CASSRWGAVSTDTQYF.

The chain has TRBV29-1 and TRBJ2-4, with a possible D match to TRBD1 (6 bases). Trimming removed 2 bases from V and 6 bases from J, with 11 bases in between. The CDR3 has 13 residues. Germline CDR1 SQVTM, CDR2 ANQGSEA. This chain's CDR3 is CSVERGFGNIQYF. In DNA, the CDR3 is TGCAGCGTTGAAAGGGGGTTCGGAAACATTCAGTACTTC.

The genes are TRBV6-1 and TRBJ2-7; no clear D. From germline, CDR1 is MNHNS and CDR2 SASEGT. V dropped 1 base and J dropped 1 base, with 14 bases sitting between them. This CDR3 contains 16 residues. The CDR3 bases are TGTGCCAGCAGTGAAGTATCTTGGGGTTCGTCCTACGAGCAGTACTTC. This codes for CASSEVSWGSSYEQYF.

The chain links TRBV20-1 to TRBJ2-3, with D unclear. The CDR3 has 12 residues. Per the germline V gene, CDR1 is DFQATT and CDR2 is SNEGSKA (reference sequence). V was pared by 6 bases and J by 3 bases, with 10 bases between. CDR3 protein: CSAVARTDTQYF. In nucleotides, the CDR3 is TGCAGTGCAGTAGCAAGAACAGATACGCAGTATTTT.

This clonotype has a count of ten or more. The J gene is TRBJ2-3, the V gene TRBV7-2, with D perhaps TRBD2 (5 bases). V was pared by 0 bases and J by 2 bases, with 12 bases between. CDR3 length equals 16 residues. The germline V gene has CDR1 SGHTA and CDR2 FQGNSA. CDR3 sequence (DNA): TGTGCCAGCAGCTTAGCTGGTGCGGGTTTCACAGATACGCAGTATTTT. This gives the protein CASSLAGAGFTDTQYF.

This sequence joins TRBV12-3 or TRBV12-4 and TRBJ1-5, with D perhaps TRBD1 (5 bases). Trimming left V 6 bases short and J 2 bases short, with 14 bases between. The CDR3 has 15 amino acids. CDR3 loop: CASSLRDVRNQPQHF. In DNA, the CDR3 is TGTGCCAGCAGCCTCCGGGACGTCCGCAATCAGCCCCAGCATTTT.

This clonotype was seen more than once but under ten times. The chain carries TRBV6-6 and TRBJ1-2; 7 bases line up with TRBD1. The germline gives CDR1 MNHNY, CDR2 SVGAGI (reference sequence). V trimming: 5 bases; J trimming: 4 bases; junction bases outside the gene matches: 4. This CDR3 region has 13 residues. The CDR3 DNA reads TGTGCCAGCAGTCCTGACAGGGCCTATGGCTACACCTTC. This sequence encodes CASSPDRAYGYTF.

This clonotype was seen only a few times. V and J are TRBV4-3 and TRBJ1-1; D not resolved. This CDR3 is built from 14 residues. V lost 1 base to trimming and J lost 5 bases, with 11 bases between them. CDR1 and CDR2 (germline): LGHNA, YSLEER. For the CDR3, the DNA is TGCGCCAGCAGCCAAGGACCGACCCAAACTGAAGCTTTCTTT. It translates to CASSQGPTQTEAFF.

This clonotype turned up a few times. The CDR3 DNA reads as TGTGCCAGTAGTATAAGACTAGCGGGAGGATCAACCGATACGCAGTATTTT. It translates to CASSIRLAGGSTDTQYF. The chain carries TRBV19 and TRBJ2-3, with 13 positions matching TRBD2. V lost 2 bases and J lost 6; bases outside the gene matches: 8. Per germline, CDR1 LNHDA and CDR2 SQIVND (reference sequence). CDR3 size: 17 residues.

This clonotype was observed a few times. This sequence joins TRBV5-1 and TRBJ2-2, with 14 bases that match TRBD2. V trimming: 4 bases; J trimming: 6 bases; junction bases outside the gene matches: 2. The germline CDR1 and CDR2 sequences are SGHRS and YFSETQ. The CDR3 is made up of 15 amino acids. As DNA, the CDR3 is TGCGCCAGCAGCGTGACTAGCGGGGGGGCCGGGGAGCTGTTTTTT. It codes for CASSVTSGGAGELFF.

This clonotype was seen a few times. The chain recombines TRBV5-1 with TRBJ1-1, with D perhaps matching TRBD1 (5 bases). Trimming cost V 2 bases and J 1 base, with 15 bases left between them. Germline CDR1 reads SGHRS; CDR2 reads YFSETQ. CDR3 size: 16 residues. CDR3 nucleotides: TGCGCCAGCAGCTTTAACGGGGGTTCCGGGAACACTGAAGCTTTCTTT. It is translated as CASSFNGGSGNTEAFF.

This clonotype appeared a few times. The chain has TRBV4-3 and TRBJ2-7; 7 bases are shared with TRBD1. Germline loops: CDR1 LGHNA, CDR2 YSLEER. The CDR3 has 14 amino acids. The V gene end was trimmed by 4 bases and the J gene end by 2 bases; junction bases not matched to a gene: 5. CDR3 amino acids: CASSRAQGTYEQYF. CDR3 in DNA: TGCGCCAGCAGCCGGGCACAGGGGACCTACGAGCAGTACTTC.

The chain recombines TRBV20-1 with TRBJ2-1; D possibly matches TRBD1 or TRBD2 (6 bases each). Looked up from germline, CDR1 is DFQATT and CDR2 is SNEGSKA (reference sequence). Trimming took off 0 bases at V and 2 bases at J, with 11 bases between the two ends. CDR3 length: 15 residues. The CDR3 DNA follows: TGCAGTGCTAGAGACCCGGGGGCTGCCTACAATGAGCAGTTCTTC. Translating it yields CSARDPGAAYNEQFF.

The gene calls are TRBV24-1 and TRBJ2-3; D possibly matches TRBD1 or TRBD2 (6 bases each). Trimming took 3 bases from V and 3 from J, leaving 15 bases between them. The CDR3 is 16 amino acids. Germline-derived CDR1 and CDR2 are KGHDR and SFDVKD. CDR3 sequence: CATSDPGALATDTQYF. In DNA, the CDR3 is TGTGCCACCAGTGATCCGGGGGCCCTGGCGACAGATACGCAGTATTTT.

The chain links TRBV4-3 to TRBJ2-7; D remains ambiguous. The ends were cut back, 0 bases at V and 3 bases at J, with 9 bases in the middle. Germline V gene data show CDR1 as LGHNA and CDR2 as YSLEER. CDR3 length: 14 residues. Here the CDR3 reads CASSQDAYYYEQYF. CDR3 nucleotide sequence: TGCGCCAGCAGCCAAGATGCCTACTACTACGAGCAGTACTTC.

This clonotype showed up many times. The rearrangement joins TRBV29-1 to TRBJ1-5, with a weak D call TRBD1 (5 bases). Germline assignment: CDR1 SQVTM and CDR2 ANQGSEA. Trimming removed 6 bases from V and 4 bases from J, with 13 bases in between. The CDR3 runs to 13 residues. The CDR3 region has the DNA TGCAGCGTAGCCGGGACGCCGAATCAGCCCCAGCATTTT. This codes for CSVAGTPNQPQHF.

This clonotype has more than one count but fewer than ten. The chain employs TRBV7-8 and TRBJ2-7; tentative D call: TRBD2 (6 bases). The CDR3 loop spans 14 amino acids. Trimming shortened V by 6 bases and J by 3 bases, and 15 bases separated the two germline ends. From germline, CDR1 is SGHVS and CDR2 FQNEAQ. The DNA for the CDR3 is TGTGCCAGCAGACCATACGGGGGAGGCTACGAGCAGTACTTC. Translating gives CASRPYGGGYEQYF.

This clonotype was detected ten times or more. The rearrangement uses TRBV24-1 and TRBJ2-3, with unresolved D. V was shortened by 4 bases and J by 2 bases, with 9 bases between the two germline ends. The CDR3 covers 14 residues. Per the germline V gene, CDR1 is KGHDR and CDR2 is SFDVKD. The CDR3 protein is CATSDDGFTDTQYF. The CDR3 bases are TGTGCCACCAGTGACGACGGATTCACAGATACGCAGTATTTT.